This TCR beta chain was found in a study of CD8 T cells in ankylosing spondylitis. TCRdb reprocessed the 5' RACE reads via MiXCR and lists one record per CDR3 protein. The table lists 80,000 to 100,000 distinct CDR3 sequences, about 8.6% of them singletons. The CDR3 is made up of 12 amino acids. Many counts were recorded for this clonotype. As yet, its antigen is unknown. Findings and limits, study-wide: Apparently characteristic of ankylosing spondylitis blood was a TCR beta motif (about eight highly homologous variants). Reportedly, disease-linked clones are significantly enriched in ankylosing spondylitis patients' matched synovial fluid.

The gene calls are TRBV21-1 and TRBJ2-7. TRBV21-1 is classified as a pseudogene. The TCR sequence derives from a male donor with ankylosing spondylitis or in good health (not recorded which). The specimen sequenced was blood, either unsorted or a sorted T cell fraction (not recorded which). The CDR3 reads CASSNSSYEQYF. CDR3 nucleotides: TGTGCCAGCAGCAATTCATCCTACGAGCAGTACTTC.